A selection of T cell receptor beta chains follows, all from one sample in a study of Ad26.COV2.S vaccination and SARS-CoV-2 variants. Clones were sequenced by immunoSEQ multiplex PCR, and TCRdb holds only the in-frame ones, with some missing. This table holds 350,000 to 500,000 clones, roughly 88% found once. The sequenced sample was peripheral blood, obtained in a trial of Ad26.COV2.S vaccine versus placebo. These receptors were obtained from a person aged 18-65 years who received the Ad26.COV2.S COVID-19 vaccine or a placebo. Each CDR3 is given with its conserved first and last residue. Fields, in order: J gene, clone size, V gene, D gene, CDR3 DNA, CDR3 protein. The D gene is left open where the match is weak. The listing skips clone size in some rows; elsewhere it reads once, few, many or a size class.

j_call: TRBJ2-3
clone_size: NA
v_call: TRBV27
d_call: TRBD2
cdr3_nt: TGTGCCAGCAGTTGGGGGGAGGGCCTCGGAGATACGCAGTATTTT
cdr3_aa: CASSWGEGLGDTQYF

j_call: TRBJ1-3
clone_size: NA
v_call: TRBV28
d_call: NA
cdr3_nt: TGTGCCAGCAGTTTATCGGGGGCGCCTGGAAACACCATATATTTT
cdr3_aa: CASSLSGAPGNTIYF

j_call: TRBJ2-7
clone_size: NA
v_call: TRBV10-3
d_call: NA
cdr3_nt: TGTGCCATCAGTGAGGTGAAGGTAGTTTACTACGAGCAGTACTTC
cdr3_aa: CAISEVKVVYYEQYF

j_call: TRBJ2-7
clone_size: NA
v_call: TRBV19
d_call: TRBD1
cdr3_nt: TGTGCCAGTAGTACCCTGGGACAGGGTACGCAGGAGCAGTACTTC
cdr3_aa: CASSTLGQGTQEQYF

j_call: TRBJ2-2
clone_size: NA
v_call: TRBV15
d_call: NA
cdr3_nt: TGTGCCACCAGCAGCGGCAGGAACACCGGGGAGCTGTTTTTT
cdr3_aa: CATSSGRNTGELFF

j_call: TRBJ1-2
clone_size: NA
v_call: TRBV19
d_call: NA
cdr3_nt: TGTGCCAGTAAGGGGCCCGGGGGGAACTATGGCTACACCTTC
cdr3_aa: CASKGPGGNYGYTF

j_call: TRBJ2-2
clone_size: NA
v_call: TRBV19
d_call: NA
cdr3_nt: TGTGCTAGTTCGCCTGGCAGGGTGAACACCGGGGAGCTGTTTTTT
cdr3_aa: CASSPGRVNTGELFF

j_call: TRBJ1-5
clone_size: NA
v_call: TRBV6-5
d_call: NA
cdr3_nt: TGTGCCAGCAGTTACTCTTCTGGGGGGGCCAATCAGCCCCAGCATTTT
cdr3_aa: CASSYSSGGANQPQHF

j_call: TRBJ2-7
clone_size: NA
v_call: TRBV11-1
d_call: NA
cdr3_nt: TGTGCCAGCAGCCAGACTTCCTACGAGCAGTACTTC
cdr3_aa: CASSQTSYEQYF

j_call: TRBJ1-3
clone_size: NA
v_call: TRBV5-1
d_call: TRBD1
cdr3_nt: TGCGCCAGCAGTGAGGGACAGACGTCTGGAAACACCATATATTTT
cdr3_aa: CASSEGQTSGNTIYF

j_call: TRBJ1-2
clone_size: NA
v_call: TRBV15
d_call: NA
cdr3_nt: TGTGCCACCAGCCCTTACGGGGCACCCTATGGCTACACCTTC
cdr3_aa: CATSPYGAPYGYTF

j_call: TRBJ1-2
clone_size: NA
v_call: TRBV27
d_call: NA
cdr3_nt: TGTGCCAGCAGGCAAGGGGGGAATGGCTACACCTTC
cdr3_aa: CASRQGGNGYTF

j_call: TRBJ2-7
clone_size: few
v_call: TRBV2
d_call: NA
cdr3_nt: TGTGCCAGCAAAGGGACGTTAAGCTCCTACGAGCAGTACTTC
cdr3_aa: CASKGTLSSYEQYF

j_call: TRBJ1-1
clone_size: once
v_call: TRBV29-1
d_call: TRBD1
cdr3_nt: TGCAGCGTTGAGGGACAGGGGCCTGTGATGATCCAAGCTTTCTTT
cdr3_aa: CSVEGQGPVMIQAFF

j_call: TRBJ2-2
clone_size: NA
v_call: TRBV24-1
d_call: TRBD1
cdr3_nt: TGTGCCACCAGTGATAGGACAGGGTTGACCGGGGAGCTGTTTTTT
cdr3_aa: CATSDRTGLTGELFF